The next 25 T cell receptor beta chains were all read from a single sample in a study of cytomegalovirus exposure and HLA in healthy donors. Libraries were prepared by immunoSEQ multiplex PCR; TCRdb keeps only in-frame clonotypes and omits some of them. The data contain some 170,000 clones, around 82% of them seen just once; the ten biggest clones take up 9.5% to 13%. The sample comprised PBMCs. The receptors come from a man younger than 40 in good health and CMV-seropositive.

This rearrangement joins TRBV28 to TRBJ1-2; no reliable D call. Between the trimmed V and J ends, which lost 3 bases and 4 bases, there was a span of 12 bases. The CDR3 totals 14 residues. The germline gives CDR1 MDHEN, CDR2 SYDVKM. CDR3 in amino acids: CASSLAGEVYGYTF. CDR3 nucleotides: TGTGCCAGCAGTTTGGCCGGGGAAGTCTATGGCTACACCTTC.

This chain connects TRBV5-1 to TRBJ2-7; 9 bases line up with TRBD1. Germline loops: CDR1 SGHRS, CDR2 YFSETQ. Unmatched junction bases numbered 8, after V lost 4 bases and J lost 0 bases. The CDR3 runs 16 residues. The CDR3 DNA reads TGCGCCAGCAGCCTGGACTGGACAGGGGCCTCCTACGAGCAGTACTTC. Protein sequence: CASSLDWTGASYEQYF.

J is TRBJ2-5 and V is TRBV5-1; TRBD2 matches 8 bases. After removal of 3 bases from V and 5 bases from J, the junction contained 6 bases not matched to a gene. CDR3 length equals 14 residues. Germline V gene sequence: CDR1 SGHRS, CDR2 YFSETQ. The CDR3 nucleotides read TGCGCCAGCAGCTCGGGACTAGGGGGGGAGACCCAGTACTTC. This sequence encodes CASSSGLGGETQYF.

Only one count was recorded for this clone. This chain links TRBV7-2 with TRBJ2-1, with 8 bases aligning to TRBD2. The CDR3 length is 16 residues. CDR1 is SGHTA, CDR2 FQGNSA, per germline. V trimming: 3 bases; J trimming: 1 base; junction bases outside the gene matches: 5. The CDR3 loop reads CASSFPGGGSYNEQFF. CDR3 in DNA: TGTGCCAGCAGCTTCCCCGGGGGGGGGTCCTACAATGAGCAGTTCTTC. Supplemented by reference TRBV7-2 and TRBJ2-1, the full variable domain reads GAGVSQSPSNKVTEKGKDVELRCDPISGHTALYWYRQSLGQGLEFLIYFQGNSAPDKSGLPSDRFSAERTGGSVSTLTIQRTQQEDSAVYLCASSFPGGGSYNEQFFGPGTRLTVL.

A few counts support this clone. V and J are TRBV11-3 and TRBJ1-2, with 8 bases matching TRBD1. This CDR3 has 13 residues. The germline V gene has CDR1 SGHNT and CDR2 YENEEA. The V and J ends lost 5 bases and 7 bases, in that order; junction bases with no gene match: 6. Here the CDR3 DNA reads TGTGCCAGCAGCCCCCGGACAGGGACTGGCTACACCTTC. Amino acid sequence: CASSPRTGTGYTF.

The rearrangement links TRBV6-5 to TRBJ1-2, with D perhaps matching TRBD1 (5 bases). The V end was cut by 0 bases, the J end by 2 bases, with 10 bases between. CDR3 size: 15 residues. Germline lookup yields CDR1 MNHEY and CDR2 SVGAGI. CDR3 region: CASSYSRDSNYGYTF. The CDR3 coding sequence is TGTGCCAGCAGTTACTCCCGGGACTCAAACTATGGCTACACCTTC.

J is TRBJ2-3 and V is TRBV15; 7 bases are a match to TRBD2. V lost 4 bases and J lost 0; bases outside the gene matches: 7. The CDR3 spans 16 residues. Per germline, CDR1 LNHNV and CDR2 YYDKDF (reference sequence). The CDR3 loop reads CATSKAAGASTDTQYF. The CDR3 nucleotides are TGTGCCACCAGCAAAGCCGCGGGAGCTAGCACAGATACGCAGTATTTT.

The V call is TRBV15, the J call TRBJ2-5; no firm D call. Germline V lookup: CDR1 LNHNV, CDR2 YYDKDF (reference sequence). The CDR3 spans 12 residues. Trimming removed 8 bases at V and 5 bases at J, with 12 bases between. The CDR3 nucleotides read TGTGCCACCGGAGCCCGTTGGGAGACCCAGTACTTC. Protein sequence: CATGARWETQYF.

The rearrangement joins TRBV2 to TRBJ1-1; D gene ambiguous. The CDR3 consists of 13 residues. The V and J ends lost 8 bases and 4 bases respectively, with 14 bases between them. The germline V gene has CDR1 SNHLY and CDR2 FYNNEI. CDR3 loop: CASAEGGSTEAFF. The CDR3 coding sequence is TGTGCCAGCGCGGAAGGCGGTAGCACTGAAGCTTTCTTT.

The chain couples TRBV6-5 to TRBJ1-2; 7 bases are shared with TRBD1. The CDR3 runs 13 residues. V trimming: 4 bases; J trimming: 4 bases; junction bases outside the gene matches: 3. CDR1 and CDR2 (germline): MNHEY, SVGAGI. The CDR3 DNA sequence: TGTGCCAGCAGTTGGACAGGTTCCTATGGCTACACCTTC. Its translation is CASSWTGSYGYTF.

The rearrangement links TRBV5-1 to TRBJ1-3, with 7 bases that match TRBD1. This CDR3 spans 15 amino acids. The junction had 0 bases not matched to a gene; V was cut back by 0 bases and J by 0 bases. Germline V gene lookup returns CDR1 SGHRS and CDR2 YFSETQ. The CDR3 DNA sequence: TGCGCCAGCAGCTTGGCAGGGGGCTCTGGAAACACCATATATTTT. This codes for CASSLAGGSGNTIYF.

The CDR3 DNA reads as TGTGCCAGCAGCTTCGGACAGGGGGCCGGGAGGCAGTACTTC. Residues: CASSFGQGAGRQYF. The gene calls are TRBV5-6 and TRBJ2-7, with 11 bases identical to TRBD1. Germline V gives CDR1 SGHDT, CDR2 YYEEEE. CDR3 length equals 14 residues. The V and J ends lost 2 bases and 9 bases, in that order; junction bases with no gene match: 7.

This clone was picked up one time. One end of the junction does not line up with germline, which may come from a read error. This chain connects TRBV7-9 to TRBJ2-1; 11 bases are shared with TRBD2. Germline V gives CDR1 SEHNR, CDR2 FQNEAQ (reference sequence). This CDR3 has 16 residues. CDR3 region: CASSLAGGPTYNEQFF. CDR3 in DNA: TGTGCCAGCAGTTTAGCGGGAGGGCCGACCTACAATGAGCAGTTCTTC.

DNA for the CDR3: TGCGCCAGCAGCCAAATAGATTCCGGGACAGCAAAAGAGACCCAGTACTTC. This sequence encodes CASSQIDSGTAKETQYF. This chain links TRBV4-1 with TRBJ2-5, with 7 bases aligning to TRBD1. Germline CDR1 is MGHRA and CDR2 is YSYEKL. V lost 2 bases, J lost 3 bases, and 12 bases stayed unmatched. This CDR3 is built from 17 residues.

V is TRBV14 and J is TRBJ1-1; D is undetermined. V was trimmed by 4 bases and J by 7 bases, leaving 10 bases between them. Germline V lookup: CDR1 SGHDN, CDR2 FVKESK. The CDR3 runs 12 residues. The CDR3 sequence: CASSLSGIEAFF. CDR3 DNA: TGTGCCAGCAGCCTGAGCGGTATTGAAGCTTTCTTT.

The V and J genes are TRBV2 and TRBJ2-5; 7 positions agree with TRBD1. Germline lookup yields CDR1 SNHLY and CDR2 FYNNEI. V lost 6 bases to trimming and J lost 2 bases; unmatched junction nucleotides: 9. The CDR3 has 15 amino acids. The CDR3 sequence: CASRIQGTYQETQYF. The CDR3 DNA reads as TGTGCCAGCAGGATACAGGGGACATATCAAGAGACCCAGTACTTC.

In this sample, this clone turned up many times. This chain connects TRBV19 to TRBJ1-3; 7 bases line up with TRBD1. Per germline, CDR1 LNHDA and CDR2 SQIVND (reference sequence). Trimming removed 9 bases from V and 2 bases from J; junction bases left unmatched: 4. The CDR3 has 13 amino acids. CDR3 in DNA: TGTGCCAGCAGGGGGACCGCTGGAAACACCATATATTTT. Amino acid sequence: CASRGTAGNTIYF.

The CDR3 loop reads CASSLGWREFSSYNEQFF. Written as DNA, the CDR3 is TGTGCCAGCAGCTTAGGATGGCGGGAGTTCAGCTCCTACAATGAGCAGTTCTTC. The gene calls are TRBV7-2 and TRBJ2-1; 7 nucleotides agree with TRBD2. Trimming at V came to 1 base and at J to 0 bases, leaving 9 bases not matched to a gene. Germline-derived CDR1 and CDR2 are SGHTA and FQGNSA. The length of the CDR3 is 18 residues.

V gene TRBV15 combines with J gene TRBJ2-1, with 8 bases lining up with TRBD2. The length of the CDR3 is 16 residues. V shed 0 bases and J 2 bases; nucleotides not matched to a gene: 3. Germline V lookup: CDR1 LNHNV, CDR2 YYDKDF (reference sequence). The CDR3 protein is CATSRERGAPYNEQFF. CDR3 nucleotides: TGTGCCACCAGCAGAGAGCGGGGGGCCCCCTACAATGAGCAGTTCTTC.

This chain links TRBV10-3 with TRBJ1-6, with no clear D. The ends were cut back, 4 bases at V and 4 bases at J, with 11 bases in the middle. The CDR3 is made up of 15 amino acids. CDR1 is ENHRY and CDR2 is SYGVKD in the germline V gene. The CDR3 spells CAISADGSYNSPLHF. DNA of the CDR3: TGTGCCATCAGTGCGGACGGGAGTTATAATTCACCCCTCCACTTT.

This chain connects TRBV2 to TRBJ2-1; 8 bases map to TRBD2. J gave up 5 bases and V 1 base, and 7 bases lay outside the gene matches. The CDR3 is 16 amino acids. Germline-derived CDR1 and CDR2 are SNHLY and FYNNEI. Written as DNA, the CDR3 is TGTGCCAGCAGTGAAGAGGGGCGGGAGGTTGACAATGAGCAGTTCTTC. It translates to CASSEEGREVDNEQFF. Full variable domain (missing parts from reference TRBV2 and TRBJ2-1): EPEVTQTPSHQVTQMGQEVILRCVPISNHLYFYWYRQILGQKVEFLVSFYNNEISEKSEIFDDQFSVERPDGSNFTLKIRSTKLEDSAMYFCASSEEGREVDNEQFFGPGTRLTVL.

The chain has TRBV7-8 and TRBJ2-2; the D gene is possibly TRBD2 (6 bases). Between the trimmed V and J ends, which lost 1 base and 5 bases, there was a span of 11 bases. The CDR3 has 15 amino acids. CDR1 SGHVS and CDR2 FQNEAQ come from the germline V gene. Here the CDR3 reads CASSLGLGGTGELFF. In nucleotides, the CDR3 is TGTGCCAGCAGCTTAGGGCTTGGGGGGACCGGGGAGCTGTTTTTT.

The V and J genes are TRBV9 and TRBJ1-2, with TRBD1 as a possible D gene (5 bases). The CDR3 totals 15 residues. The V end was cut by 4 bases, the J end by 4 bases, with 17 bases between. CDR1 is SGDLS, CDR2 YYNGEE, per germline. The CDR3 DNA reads TGTGCCAGCAGCTCCCAACAGGTCGGTGGCTATGGCTACACCTTC. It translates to CASSSQQVGGYGYTF.

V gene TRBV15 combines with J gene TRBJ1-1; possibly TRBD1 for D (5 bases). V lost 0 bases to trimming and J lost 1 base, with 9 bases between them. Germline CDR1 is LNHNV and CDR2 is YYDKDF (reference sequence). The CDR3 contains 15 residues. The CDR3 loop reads CATSRDLGQNTEAFF. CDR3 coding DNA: TGTGCCACCAGCAGAGATCTCGGACAGAACACTGAAGCTTTCTTT.

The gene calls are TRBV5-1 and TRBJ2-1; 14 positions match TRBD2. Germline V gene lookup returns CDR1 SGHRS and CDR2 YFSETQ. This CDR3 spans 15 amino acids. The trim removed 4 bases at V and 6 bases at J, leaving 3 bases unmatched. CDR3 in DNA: TGCGCCAGCAGCCCGACTAGCGGGAGGGCCAATGAGCAGTTCTTC. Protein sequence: CASSPTSGRANEQFF.